This T cell receptor beta chain was sequenced during a study of blood T cell repertoires in COVID-19. In this sample, this clone turned up a few times. At the DNA level, this CDR3 is encoded by other sequences in the same sample as well. Researchers sorted participants into cohorts using their self-reported clinical history. Repertoires were generated with immunoSEQ multiplex PCR, while TCRdb's copy carries only in-frame clones and drops some. The data contain 150,000 to 200,000 clones, about four fifths of them singletons. The CDR3 length is 13 residues. Deletions cut 2 bases from V and 1 base from J, with 6 bases between.

The chain combines TRBV12-3 or TRBV12-4 with TRBJ2-7, with D unresolved. The sample consisted of PBMCs or T cells enriched from blood (not recorded which). The TCR was taken from a man aged 50 to 59 who had recovered from COVID-19. The CDR3 DNA is TGTGCCAGCAGTTTATCAGTGTCCTACGAGCAGTACTTC. Protein sequence: CASSLSVSYEQYF.